The entry below gives a single T cell receptor (beta chain) sequence along with its context. The antigen remains unidentified. This entry comes from a study of chemoradiotherapy in HPV16-positive cancers. Study findings and constraints: HPV-responsive T-cell expansion during chemoradiotherapy was linked to improved recurrence-free survival in HPV16-positive patients. The functional HPV-specific definition rests on just a couple of HPV16-positive patients. Candidate HPV-specific clones and E7-related TCR motifs grew in tumor during treatment.

Libraries were prepared by immunoSEQ multiplex PCR; TCRdb keeps only in-frame clonotypes and omits some of them. The repertoire includes 30,000 or so clones, roughly nine tenths of them detected once, and approximately 3% sits in the top ten. The CDR3 totals 15 residues. The germline gives CDR1 LNHDA, CDR2 SQIVND (reference sequence). V was pared by 3 bases and J by 7 bases, with 9 bases of the junction left unmatched. Repertoires were sampled repeatedly during chemoradiotherapy. The chain is built from TRBV19 and TRBJ1-5; 7 bases map to TRBD1. Sample: blood, taken from a patient who underwent chemoradiotherapy. This clonotype was obtained from a human donor with HPV-associated anogenital cancer. For the CDR3, the DNA is TGTGCCAGTAGTATGGGGGCAGGGGGTAGCCAGCCCCAGCATTTT. It translates to CASSMGAGGSQPQHF.